What follows are 13 T cell receptor beta chains derived from one specimen sequenced in a study of blood T cell repertoires in COVID-19. The table came from immunoSEQ multiplex PCR; TCRdb's copy has only in-frame clones and leaves some out. This sample has approximately 180,000 clones, with more than 75% found just once. Sequencing was performed on peripheral blood. These receptors originate from a middle-aged man with active or convalescent COVID-19.

The CDR3 reads CASSKALFGQGRYSPLHF. The CDR3 DNA sequence: TGTGCCAGCAGCAAAGCGCTTTTTGGGCAGGGGAGATATTCACCCCTCCACTTT. V usage is TRBV21-1 and J usage is TRBJ1-6; no check of the table's D call, TRBD1, against the DNA was made. TRBV21-1 counts as a pseudogene. The CDR3 totals 18 residues.

V gene TRBV5-6 combines with J gene TRBJ2-7, with TRBD2 as a possible D gene (6 bases). The germline CDR1 and CDR2 sequences are SGHDT and YYEEEE. V lost 0 bases, J lost 2 bases, and 18 bases lay in between. CDR3 length: 17 residues. The CDR3: CASSLVGPASVPYEQYF. The CDR3, as DNA: TGTGCCAGCAGCTTGGTGGGTCCTGCTAGCGTCCCCTACGAGCAGTACTTC.

This chain joins TRBV12-3 or TRBV12-4 and TRBJ1-3; a weak D match, TRBD1 (5 bases). The CDR3 extends over 11 amino acids. The V end lost 8 bases, the J end lost 4 bases, and 6 bases lay between the germline ends. The CDR3, as DNA: TGTGCCAGCGGGGGGGGAAACACCATATATTTT. It codes for CASGGGNTIYF.

This rearrangement joins TRBV3-1 (or the pseudogene TRBV3-2) to TRBJ1-2; 7 bases are shared with TRBD1. V shed 1 base, J shed 5 bases, and the junction held 4 bases outside the gene matches. From germline, CDR1 is LGHDT and CDR2 YNNKEL (reference sequence). The CDR3 totals 14 residues. The chain's CDR3 is CASSQGDSSYGYTF. CDR3 sequence (DNA): TGTGCCAGCAGCCAAGGGGACAGCTCGTATGGCTACACCTTC.

V usage is TRBV19 and J usage is TRBJ2-2; 8 bases align to TRBD2. From germline, CDR1 is LNHDA and CDR2 SQIVND (reference sequence). J lost 6 bases, V lost 3 bases, and 3 bases had no gene match. This CDR3 comprises 14 residues. CDR3 in amino acids: CASSIGGAAGELFF. For the CDR3, the DNA is TGTGCCAGTAGTATCGGGGGGGCGGCCGGGGAGCTGTTTTTT.

This chain uses TRBV28 with TRBJ2-1; D might be TRBD2 (6 bases). Germline V gene sequence: CDR1 MDHEN, CDR2 SYDVKM. V lost 8 bases to trimming and J lost 9 bases, with 8 bases between them. This CDR3 comprises 10 residues. CDR3 nucleotides: TGTGCCAGCCGGGACTTTGAGCAGTTCTTC. Translated, it gives CASRDFEQFF.

This rearrangement joins TRBV4-3 to TRBJ2-1; weak D call: TRBD2 (5 bases). Germline V CDR1 and CDR2: LGHNA, YSLEER. Trimming left V 0 bases short and J 7 bases short, with 10 bases between. The CDR3 loop spans 14 amino acids. The CDR3 region has the DNA TGCGCCAGCAGCCAAGAGGGTTCGGGAAATGAGCAGTTCTTC. Translated: CASSQEGSGNEQFF.

The chain is built from TRBV5-4 and TRBJ1-1; D remains ambiguous. This CDR3 region has 15 residues. Germline loops: CDR1 SGHNT, CDR2 YYREEE (reference sequence). Between the trimmed V and J ends, which lost 1 base and 5 bases, there was a span of 15 bases. The CDR3 sequence is CASSLSSATLTEAFF. In DNA, the CDR3 is TGTGCCAGCAGCTTGTCTTCAGCGACGTTGACTGAAGCTTTCTTT.

This chain links TRBV6-5 with TRBJ2-7; 8 nucleotides agree with TRBD2. The CDR3 has 15 amino acids. V dropped 6 bases and J dropped 0; count of bases not matched to a gene: 7. Germline values: CDR1 MNHEY, CDR2 SVGAGI. In nucleotides, the CDR3 is TGTGCCAGCAGCCCAGCGGGAGCCCTCTCCTACGAGCAGTACTTC. Its protein is CASSPAGALSYEQYF.

The chain couples TRBV28 to TRBJ1-4; TRBD1 matches at 9 bases. J was trimmed by 7 bases and V by 3 bases; bases with no gene match: 9. The CDR3 contains 16 residues. CDR1 MDHEN and CDR2 SYDVKM come from the germline V gene. The CDR3: CASSLRRTGVREKLFF. The CDR3 DNA reads TGTGCCAGCAGTTTGCGACGGACAGGGGTTCGTGAAAAACTGTTTTTT.

This clone was detected a few times. The chain uses TRBV5-1 and TRBJ2-5; D is perhaps TRBD2 (7 bases). There are 14 residues in the CDR3. The germline CDR1 and CDR2 sequences are SGHRS and YFSETQ. Deletions cut 3 bases from V and 5 bases from J, with 14 bases between. Here the CDR3 reads CASSSYGGRETQYF. The CDR3 coding sequence is TGCGCCAGCAGCTCTTACGGGGGGCGGGAGACCCAGTACTTC.

The chain employs TRBV6-1 and TRBJ2-1; D is undetermined. With 3 bases removed from V and 4 bases from J, the gap between germline ends came to 7 bases. CDR3 length: 13 amino acids. The V gene's germline CDR1 is MNHNS and CDR2 SASEGT. The CDR3 nucleotides are TGTGCCAGCAGTGACCGCAGTTACAATGAGCAGTTCTTC. Protein sequence: CASSDRSYNEQFF.

The chain combines TRBV5-1 with TRBJ2-2; maybe TRBD1 (5 bases). CDR1 is SGHRS, CDR2 YFSETQ, per germline. Deletions cut 4 bases from V and 6 bases from J, with 13 bases between. The CDR3 spans 14 residues. The CDR3 region is CASSLQTVSGELFF. In DNA, the CDR3 is TGCGCCAGCAGCCTGCAGACAGTTTCCGGGGAGCTGTTTTTT.